Shown below are 23 T cell receptor beta chains from a single sample sequenced in a study of shared clonotypes between healthy human individuals. Here immunoSEQ multiplex PCR was the method, and the copy in TCRdb shows in-frame clones only, minus some. The sample yields around 1.9 million clones, about 94% seen once. CD45RO-negative cells were positively selected for CCR7, leaving out terminally differentiated effector memory CD45RA+ cells. What was sequenced was naive CD8+ T cells from PBMCs. The receptors originated from a man aged 18-30 years in good health. Some clones in this sample may be carry-over from other donors' samples.

The CDR3 sequence is CASSTSGTDNNEQFF. Written as DNA, the CDR3 is TGTGCCAGCAGCACTAGCGGGACCGACAACAATGAGCAGTTCTTC. The chain is built from TRBV9 and TRBJ2-1; TRBD2 matches 10 bases. After removal of 4 bases from V and 5 bases from J, the junction contained 6 bases not matched to a gene. From germline, CDR1 is SGDLS and CDR2 YYNGEE. The CDR3 is 15 amino acids.

This chain joins TRBV27 and TRBJ2-3; D unclear. The germline CDR1 and CDR2 sequences are MNHEY and SMNVEV (reference sequence). The CDR3 covers 13 residues. V was pared by 0 bases and J by 4 bases, with 5 bases between. CDR3 DNA: TGTGCCAGCAGTTTATCAGCATCAGATACGCAGTATTTT. Protein: CASSLSASDTQYF.

V and J are TRBV9 and TRBJ2-1; no definite D call. This CDR3 region has 15 residues. Trimming removed 0 bases from V and 7 bases from J, with 14 bases in between. Per germline, CDR1 SGDLS and CDR2 YYNGEE. CDR3 in DNA: TGTGCCAGCAGCGTAGCTGGTTCCTTCCTGAATGAGCAGTTCTTC. Translating gives CASSVAGSFLNEQFF. Looking up the rest from reference TRBV9 and TRBJ2-1 gives the full variable domain: DSGVTQTPKHLITATGQRVTLRCSPRSGDLSVYWYQQSLDQGLQFLIQYYNGEERAKGNILERFSAQQFPDLHSELNLSSLELGDSALYFCASSVAGSFLNEQFFGPGTRLTVL.

The chain recombines TRBV27 with TRBJ2-2; D unclear. CDR3 size: 13 residues. The V gene's germline CDR1 is MNHEY and CDR2 SMNVEV (reference sequence). V lost 2 bases and J 5 bases, leaving 6 bases between the germline ends. The DNA of the CDR3 is TGTGCCAGCAGTTTACAATGGACCGGGGAGCTGTTTTTT. Its translation: CASSLQWTGELFF.

This clone came up once. The chain uses TRBV19 and TRBJ1-5; D not resolved. The V gene lost 8 bases and the J gene lost 3 bases, with 23 bases spanning the gap. There are 17 residues in the CDR3. Germline V gives CDR1 LNHDA, CDR2 SQIVND (reference sequence). The CDR3 nucleotides read TGTGCCAGTGCAAGCCGCGGCAGCTCCAGGCACAATCAGCCCCAGCATTTT. Amino acids: CASASRGSSRHNQPQHF.

V usage is TRBV27 and J usage is TRBJ2-2; TRBD1 aligns across 9 bases. V was clipped by 6 bases and J by 5 bases; unmatched bases: 10. Germline lookup yields CDR1 MNHEY and CDR2 SMNVEV (reference sequence). The CDR3 covers 16 residues. The CDR3: CASSRFTGGVTGELFF. The CDR3 nucleotides read TGTGCCAGCAGCCGGTTCACAGGGGGCGTTACCGGGGAGCTGTTTTTT.

DNA for the CDR3: TGTGCCAGCAGTTTCAGAGGTTACCAGCCCCAGCATTTT. It codes for CASSFRGYQPQHF. The chain couples TRBV28 to TRBJ1-5; D is unclear. The CDR3 is made up of 13 amino acids. V was trimmed by 3 bases and J by 7 bases, leaving 10 bases between them. Germline V gene lookup returns CDR1 MDHEN and CDR2 SYDVKM. Full variable domain (remainder filled in from reference TRBV28 and TRBJ1-5): DVKVTQSSRYLVKRTGEKVFLECVQDMDHENMFWYRQDPGLGLRLIYFSYDVKMKEKGDIPEGYSVSREKKERFSLILESASTNQTSMYLCASSFRGYQPQHFGDGTRLSIL.

The chain combines TRBV7-8 with TRBJ1-2; TRBD1 matches 9 bases. The CDR3 covers 15 residues. V was clipped by 3 bases and J by 4 bases; unmatched bases: 6. Looked up from germline, CDR1 is SGHVS and CDR2 is FQNEAQ. CDR3 sequence reads: CASSFYRGPGYGYTF. In nucleotides, the CDR3 is TGTGCCAGCAGCTTCTACAGGGGGCCGGGCTATGGCTACACCTTC.

The V gene is TRBV7-9, the J gene TRBJ2-4, with D perhaps TRBD1 (5 bases). The CDR3 contains 14 residues. V was shortened by 1 base and J by 6 bases, with 10 bases between the two germline ends. Germline V gives CDR1 SEHNR, CDR2 FQNEAQ (reference sequence). CDR3 residues: CASSLGQLPNIQYF. The CDR3 DNA is TGTGCCAGCAGCTTAGGACAGCTACCAAACATTCAGTACTTC.

The rearrangement links TRBV28 to TRBJ1-2; D perhaps matches TRBD1 (6 bases). The germline V gene has CDR1 MDHEN and CDR2 SYDVKM. The length of the CDR3 is 13 residues. Trimming removed 2 bases at V and 8 bases at J, with 12 bases between. The CDR3 here is CASSLAQGWGYTF. The CDR3 DNA follows: TGTGCCAGCAGTTTAGCACAGGGATGGGGCTACACCTTC.

The chain recombines TRBV19 with TRBJ1-1; 7 positions match TRBD1. The CDR3 length is 15 residues. V dropped 2 bases and J dropped 1; count of bases not matched to a gene: 4. Germline-derived CDR1 and CDR2 are LNHDA and SQIVND (reference sequence). CDR3 nucleotides: TGTGCCAGTAGTATATGGGGACAGACGAACACTGAAGCTTTCTTT. Amino acids: CASSIWGQTNTEAFF.

This clone appeared a single time. The CDR3 nucleotides read TGTGCCAGCAGCGTGGATGGGGAAGAGACCCAGTACTTC. Translating gives CASSVDGEETQYF. The J gene is TRBJ2-5, the V gene TRBV11-1; D gene unclear. This CDR3 spans 13 amino acids. Germline loops: CDR1 SGHAT, CDR2 FQDESV (reference sequence). The V gene lost 5 bases and the J gene lost 3 bases, with 10 bases spanning the gap. Together with reference TRBV11-1 and TRBJ2-5, the CDR3 gives the full variable domain: EAEVAQSPRYKITEKSQAVAFWCDPISGHATLYWYRQILGQGPELLVQFQDESVVDDSQLPKDRFSAERLKGVDSTLKIQPAELGDSAMYLCASSVDGEETQYFGPGTRLLVL.

V gene TRBV7-8 combines with J gene TRBJ1-1; 9 bases align to TRBD1. Germline CDR1 reads SGHVS; CDR2 reads FQNEAQ. The J segment lost 3 bases and the V segment lost 5 bases, leaving 4 bases of the junction unmatched. This CDR3 has 14 residues. This CDR3 is CASSPRDRDTEAFF. The CDR3, as DNA: TGTGCCAGCAGCCCCCGGGACAGGGACACTGAAGCTTTCTTT.

This chain connects TRBV18 to TRBJ2-5, with unresolved D. The CDR3 runs 14 residues. Trimming took 4 bases from V and 0 from J, leaving 9 bases between them. The germline gives CDR1 KGHSH, CDR2 LQKENI. For the CDR3, the DNA is TGTGCCAGCTCACGAGACTCAAACCAAGAGACCCAGTACTTC. This sequence encodes CASSRDSNQETQYF.

This rearrangement joins TRBV19 to TRBJ2-2; the D gene could be TRBD1 or TRBD2 (5 bases each). From germline, CDR1 is LNHDA and CDR2 SQIVND (reference sequence). The CDR3 has 14 amino acids. The ends were cut back, 0 bases at V and 6 bases at J, with 8 bases in the middle. This CDR3 is CASSIDGGSGELFF. The CDR3 bases are TGTGCCAGTAGTATAGATGGGGGATCCGGGGAGCTGTTTTTT.

Points on this clone: Without the conserved terminal phenylalanine or tryptophan, this CDR3 likely stems from a read error. The limits of the CDR3 on the DNA are not certain, so only TCRdb's listed CDR3 is given. V usage is TRBV10-2 and J usage is TRBJ1-2. The CDR3 has 13 amino acids, counting both end residues. In germline, CDR1 is WSHSY, CDR2 SAAADI. The CDR3: CASTERGGFLPVL.

V and J are TRBV25-1 and TRBJ1-2; a weak D match, TRBD1 (5 bases). The V end was cut by 1 base, the J end by 0 bases, with 9 bases between. The length of the CDR3 is 15 residues. Germline lookup yields CDR1 MGHDK and CDR2 SYGVNS. CDR3 in DNA: TGTGCCAGCAGTGAATGGGACCGAACTAACTATGGCTACACCTTC. It encodes CASSEWDRTNYGYTF.

The chain links TRBV14 to TRBJ2-5, with 7 bases fitting TRBD1. There are 14 residues in the CDR3. Per the germline V gene, CDR1 is SGHDN and CDR2 is FVKESK. The V and J ends lost 4 bases and 4 bases, in that order; junction bases with no gene match: 6. This chain's CDR3 is CASSPRQGVETQYF. CDR3 DNA: TGTGCCAGCAGCCCCAGACAGGGCGTAGAGACCCAGTACTTC. The full variable domain, with the rest looked up from reference TRBV14 and TRBJ2-5, is EAGVTQFPSHSVIEKGQTVTLRCDPISGHDNLYWYRRVMGKEIKFLLHFVKESKQDESGMPNNRFLAERTGGTYSTLKVQPAELEDSGVYFCASSPRQGVETQYFGPGTRLLVL.

About this clone itself: Other nucleotide sequences in the sample specify the same CDR3. V gene TRBV27 combines with J gene TRBJ2-5, with a tentative D call TRBD2 (6 bases). The CDR3 contains 14 residues. The V end lost 8 bases, the J end lost 2 bases, and 15 bases lay between the germline ends. Germline loops: CDR1 MNHEY, CDR2 SMNVEV (reference sequence). This chain's CDR3 is CASSLWRGQETQYF. The CDR3 DNA reads TGTGCCAGCTCCCTATGGAGGGGACAAGAGACCCAGTACTTC.

The chain carries TRBV7-8 and TRBJ2-2; 10 bases match TRBD2. CDR1 is SGHVS, CDR2 FQNEAQ, per germline. The CDR3 extends over 17 amino acids. J gave up 0 bases and V 5 bases, and 6 bases lay outside the gene matches. CDR3 bases: TGTGCCAGCAGCCGGACTAGCGGAGTTACGAACACCGGGGAGCTGTTTTTT. It encodes CASSRTSGVTNTGELFF.

There are a few counts of this clone. V usage is TRBV28 and J usage is TRBJ1-1, with D maybe TRBD1 (5 bases). The V end was cut by 6 bases, the J end by 1 base, with 12 bases between. Germline CDR1 reads MDHEN; CDR2 reads SYDVKM. The CDR3 runs to 14 residues. CDR3 residues: CASRRDQTNTEAFF. CDR3 DNA sequence: TGTGCCAGCAGAAGGGACCAGACGAACACTGAAGCTTTCTTT.

The V and J genes are TRBV15 and TRBJ1-2; 7 positions agree with TRBD1. The V and J ends lost 6 bases and 8 bases, in that order; junction bases with no gene match: 12. This CDR3 is built from 14 residues. Germline V CDR1 and CDR2: LNHNV, YYDKDF (reference sequence). The CDR3 region is CATSPDRAIFGYTF. The CDR3 DNA sequence: TGTGCCACCAGTCCCGACAGGGCCATTTTCGGCTACACCTTC.

The chain recombines TRBV7-9 with TRBJ2-1, with D perhaps TRBD2 (5 bases). V was cut by 7 bases and J by 7 bases, with 14 bases left in between. Germline-derived CDR1 and CDR2 are SEHNR and FQNEAQ (reference sequence). The CDR3 runs 13 residues. The CDR3 DNA sequence: TGTGCCAGCACGCTGGCGGGTGAGAATGAGCAGTTCTTC. It specifies CASTLAGENEQFF.